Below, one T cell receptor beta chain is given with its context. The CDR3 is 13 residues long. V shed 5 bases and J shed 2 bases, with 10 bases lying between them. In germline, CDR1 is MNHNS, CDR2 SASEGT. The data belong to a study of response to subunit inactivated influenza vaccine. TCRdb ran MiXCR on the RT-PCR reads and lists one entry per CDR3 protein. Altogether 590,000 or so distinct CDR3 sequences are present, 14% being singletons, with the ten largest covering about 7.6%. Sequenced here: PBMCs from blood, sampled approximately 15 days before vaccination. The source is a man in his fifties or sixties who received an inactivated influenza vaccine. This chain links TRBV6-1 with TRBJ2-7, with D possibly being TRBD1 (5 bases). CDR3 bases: TGTGCCAGCAGTACAGACAGTGCCTACGAGCAGTACTTC. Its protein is CASSTDSAYEQYF.